A single sample gave rise to the 10 T cell receptor beta chains below, sequenced in a study of neurological immune-mediated disorders (dated by TCRdb to about 2019). Libraries were constructed by 5' RACE. Sequencing relied on an Illumina HiSeq 2500. The raw public reads went through TCRdb reprocessing: fastp at Q25, MiXCR clone calling, in-frame beta chains kept. Each CDR3 protein appears once, grouped with its most common genes and DNA. The sample data list about 120,000 distinct CDR3 sequences, and roughly 3.4% of these were observed just once. The ten largest clones represent roughly 1.3% of the sample. The sequenced material came from PBMCs. The origin of the receptors is a woman aged 30 to 39 with multiple sclerosis.

At least ten counts were recorded for this clonotype. The chain couples TRBV2 to TRBJ2-7; D gene unclear. Germline-derived CDR1 and CDR2 are SNHLY and FYNNEI. V shed 6 bases and J shed 3 bases, with 3 bases lying between them. The CDR3 length is 10 residues. This chain's CDR3 is CASRVYEQYF. The CDR3 coding sequence is TGTGCCAGCAGAGTCTACGAGCAGTACTTC. The variable domain in full, completed from reference TRBV2 and TRBJ2-7, reads EPEVTQTPSHQVTQMGQEVILRCVPISNHLYFYWYRQILGQKVEFLVSFYNNEISEKSEIFDDQFSVERPDGSNFTLKIRSTKLEDSAMYFCASRVYEQYFGPGTRLTVT.

In its sample, this clonotype was seen many times. The chain is built from TRBV5-5 and TRBJ2-1; TRBD2 is a possible D gene (5 bases). Germline lookup yields CDR1 SGHKS and CDR2 YYEKEE (reference sequence). The CDR3 spans 13 residues. V shed 0 bases and J shed 10 bases, with 11 bases lying between them. The CDR3 here is CASSLGTAGEQFF. CDR3 in DNA: TGTGCCAGCAGCTTGGGGACTGCGGGCGAGCAGTTCTTC.

This chain connects TRBV20-1 to TRBJ1-1; D not resolved. The germline V gene has CDR1 DFQATT and CDR2 SNEGSKA (reference sequence). This CDR3 region has 11 residues. Trimming removed 1 base from V and 3 bases from J, with 3 bases in between. The CDR3 DNA sequence: TGCAGTGCTAGAGGTTACACTGAAGCTTTCTTT. This translates into CSARGYTEAFF.

This clonotype was counted ten times or more. The V gene is TRBV4-1, the J gene TRBJ2-7, with D unclear. Trimming shortened V by 1 base and J by 4 bases, and 8 bases separated the two germline ends. CDR1 and CDR2 from the germline V gene are MGHRA and YSYEKL. This CDR3 contains 13 residues. The CDR3 protein is CASSQGNTYEQYF. The CDR3 nucleotides read TGCGCCAGCAGCCAAGGTAACACATACGAGCAGTACTTC.

This clonotype appeared many times. The chain is built from TRBV12-3 or TRBV12-4 and TRBJ1-1; D perhaps matches TRBD1 (5 bases). This CDR3 region has 15 residues. V was shortened by 6 bases and J by 2 bases, with 16 bases between the two germline ends. This CDR3 reads CASSQGRATNTEAFF. DNA for the CDR3: TGTGCCAGCAGCCAAGGCAGGGCTACAAACACTGAAGCTTTCTTT.

The table lists this clonotype with many counts. The chain carries TRBV27 and TRBJ1-6; no reliable D call. Germline V gene lookup returns CDR1 MNHEY and CDR2 SMNVEV (reference sequence). The CDR3 has 15 residues. The V gene lost 2 bases and the J gene lost 6 bases, with 11 bases spanning the gap. The CDR3 nucleotides are TGTGCCAGCAGTTTAGAGAATTGGGCTAATTCACCCCTCCACTTT. Translating it yields CASSLENWANSPLHF.

This clonotype showed up many times. This chain links TRBV12-3 or TRBV12-4 with TRBJ2-5; 7 nucleotides align to TRBD2. The CDR3 has 15 residues. The J segment lost 2 bases and the V segment lost 7 bases, leaving 10 bases of the junction unmatched. For the CDR3, the DNA is TGTGCCAGCAATCCCCTGGGGGGGTTGCAAGAGACCCAGTACTTC. This sequence encodes CASNPLGGLQETQYF.

This clonotype was recorded a few times. This may come from a read error, since a much larger clone is one base off. The chain links TRBV20-1 to TRBJ1-4, with 7 nucleotides matching TRBD1. Germline-derived CDR1 and CDR2 are DFQATT and SNEGSKA (reference sequence). The CDR3 has 13 amino acids. The CDR3 nucleotides read TGCAGTGATAGAGATGGGACAGAAGAAAAACTGTTTTTT. This codes for CSDRDGTEEKLFF.

The rearrangement joins TRBV15 to TRBJ1-1; D is unresolved. The CDR3 is made up of 15 amino acids. CDR1 and CDR2 (germline): LNHNV, YYDKDF (reference sequence). V lost 4 bases and J 6 bases, leaving 18 bases between the germline ends. CDR3 sequence (DNA): TGTGCCACCAGCACTGGGTGGGGAGTTGGGGCTGAAGCTTTCTTT. Translating it yields CATSTGWGVGAEAFF.

This clonotype showed up many times. The chain uses TRBV6-5 and TRBJ2-7; 12 bases agree with TRBD2. The germline CDR1 and CDR2 sequences are MNHEY and SVGAGI. Trimming took 0 bases from V and 6 from J; bases not matched to a gene: 3. The length of the CDR3 is 15 residues. CDR3: CASSYSTSGSPEQYF. As DNA, the CDR3 is TGTGCCAGCAGTTACTCGACTAGCGGGAGTCCCGAGCAGTACTTC.